The text below deals with one TCR beta chain. The antigen is unknown. This sample was taken from a study of T cell responses to AZD1222 COVID-19 vaccine. Overall study findings and caveats: The study identified only six AZD1222 recipients as seropositive at baseline. An increase in Spike-specific TCR breadth and depth was observed after two AZD1222 doses.

Trimming stripped 8 bases from V and 7 bases from J, with 9 bases between. Germline CDR1 MDHEN, CDR2 SYDVKM. The CDR3 is made up of 12 amino acids. Sequencing was performed with immunoSEQ multiplex PCR; in TCRdb, only in-frame clones are kept and a portion is missing. The data contain around 50,000 clones, roughly 86% of them singletons. The chain recombines TRBV28 with TRBJ1-6, with D uncertain. This TCR was recovered from an adult in good health. This specimen was peripheral blood, taken on day 0 of AZD1222 vaccination. The CDR3 nucleotides are TGTGCCAGCCTTGGAGGGAATTCACCCCTCCACTTT. Amino acids: CASLGGNSPLHF.